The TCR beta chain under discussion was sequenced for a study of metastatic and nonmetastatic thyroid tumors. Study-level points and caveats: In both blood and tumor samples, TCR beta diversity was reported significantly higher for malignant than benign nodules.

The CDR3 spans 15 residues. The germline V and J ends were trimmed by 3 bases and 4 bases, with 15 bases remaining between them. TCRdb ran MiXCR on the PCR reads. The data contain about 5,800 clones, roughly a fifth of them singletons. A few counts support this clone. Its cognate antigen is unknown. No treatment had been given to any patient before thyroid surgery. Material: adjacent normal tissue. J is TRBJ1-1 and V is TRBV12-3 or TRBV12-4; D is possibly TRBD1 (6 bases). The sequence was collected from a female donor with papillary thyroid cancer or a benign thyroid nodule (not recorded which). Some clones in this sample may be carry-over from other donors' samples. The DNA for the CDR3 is TGTGCCAGCAGTTTGGGTTTGGGGGGGCTCACTGAAGCTTTCTTT. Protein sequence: CASSLGLGGLTEAFF.